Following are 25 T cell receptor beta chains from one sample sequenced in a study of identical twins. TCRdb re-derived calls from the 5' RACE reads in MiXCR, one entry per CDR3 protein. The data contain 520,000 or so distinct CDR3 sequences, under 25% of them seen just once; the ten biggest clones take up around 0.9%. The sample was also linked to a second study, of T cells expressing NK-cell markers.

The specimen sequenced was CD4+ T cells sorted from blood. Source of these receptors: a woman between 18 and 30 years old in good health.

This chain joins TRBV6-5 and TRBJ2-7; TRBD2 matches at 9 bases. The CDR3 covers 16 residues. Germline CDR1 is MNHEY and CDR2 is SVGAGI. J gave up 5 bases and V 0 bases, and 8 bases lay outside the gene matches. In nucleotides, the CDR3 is TGTGCCAGCAGTTACTCGAGTGGCGGGGGGGCCCACGAGCAGTACTTC. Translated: CASSYSSGGGAHEQYF.

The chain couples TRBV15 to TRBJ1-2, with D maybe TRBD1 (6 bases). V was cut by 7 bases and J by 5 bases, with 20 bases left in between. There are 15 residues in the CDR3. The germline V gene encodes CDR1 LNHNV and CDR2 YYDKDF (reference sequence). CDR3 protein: CATTLSRTDRYGYTF. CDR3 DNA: TGTGCCACCACCCTCTCTAGGACAGATCGTTATGGCTACACCTTC.

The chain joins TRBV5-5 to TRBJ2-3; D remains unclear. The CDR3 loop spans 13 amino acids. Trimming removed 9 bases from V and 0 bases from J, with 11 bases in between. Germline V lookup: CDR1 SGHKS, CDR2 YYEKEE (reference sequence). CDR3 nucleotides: TGTGCCACCCGGAGAGGCAGCACAGATACGCAGTATTTT. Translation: CATRRGSTDTQYF.

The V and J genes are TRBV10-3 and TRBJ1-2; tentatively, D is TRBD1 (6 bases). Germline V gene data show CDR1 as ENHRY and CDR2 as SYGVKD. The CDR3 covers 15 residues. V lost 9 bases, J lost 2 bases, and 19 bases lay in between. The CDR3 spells CAIGGPPDSNYGYTF. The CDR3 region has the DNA TGTGCCATAGGGGGACCCCCCGATTCCAACTATGGCTACACCTTC.

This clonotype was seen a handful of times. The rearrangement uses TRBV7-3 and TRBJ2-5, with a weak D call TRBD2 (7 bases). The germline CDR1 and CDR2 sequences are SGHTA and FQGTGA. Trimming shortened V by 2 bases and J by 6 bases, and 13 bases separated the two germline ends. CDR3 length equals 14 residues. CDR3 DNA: TGTGCCAGCAGCTTAGAAGGGGGGGCGAAGACCCAGTACTTC. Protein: CASSLEGGAKTQYF.

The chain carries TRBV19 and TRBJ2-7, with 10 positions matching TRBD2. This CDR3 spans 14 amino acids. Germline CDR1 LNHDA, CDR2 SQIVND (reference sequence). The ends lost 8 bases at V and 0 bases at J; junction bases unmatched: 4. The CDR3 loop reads CASGTSVNSYEQYF. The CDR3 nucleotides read TGTGCCAGTGGGACTAGCGTCAACTCCTACGAGCAGTACTTC.

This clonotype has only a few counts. The CDR3, as DNA: TGTGCCAGCAGCTTAGTTGGACATCTCGTCACAGGCTACACCTTC. Protein sequence: CASSLVGHLVTGYTF. The chain employs TRBV7-8 and TRBJ1-2; weak D call: TRBD1 (5 bases). Germline V CDR1 and CDR2: SGHVS, FQNEAQ. The V and J ends lost 1 base and 8 bases respectively, with 17 bases between them. This CDR3 is 15 amino acids long.

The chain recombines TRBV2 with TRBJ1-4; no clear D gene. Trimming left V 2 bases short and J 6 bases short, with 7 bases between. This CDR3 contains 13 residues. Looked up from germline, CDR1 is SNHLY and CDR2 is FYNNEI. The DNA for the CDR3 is TGTGCCAGCAGTGAATTAAGGCATGAAAAACTGTTTTTT. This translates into CASSELRHEKLFF. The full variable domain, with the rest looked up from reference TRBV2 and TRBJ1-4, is EPEVTQTPSHQVTQMGQEVILRCVPISNHLYFYWYRQILGQKVEFLVSFYNNEISEKSEIFDDQFSVERPDGSNFTLKIRSTKLEDSAMYFCASSELRHEKLFFGSGTQLSVL.

The CDR3 DNA is TGTGCCACCAGCAGCGGTCCAGACAGGGTCAATCAGCCCCAGCATTTT. It specifies CATSSGPDRVNQPQHF. This chain uses TRBV15 with TRBJ1-5; 7 nucleotides align to TRBD1. The ends lost 3 bases at V and 3 bases at J; junction bases unmatched: 8. The germline CDR1 and CDR2 sequences are LNHNV and YYDKDF (reference sequence). This CDR3 has 16 residues.

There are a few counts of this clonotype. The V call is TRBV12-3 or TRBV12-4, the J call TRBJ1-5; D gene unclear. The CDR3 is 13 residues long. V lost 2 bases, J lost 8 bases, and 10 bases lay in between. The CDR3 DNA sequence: TGTGCCAGCAGTTTACAGGAGGAAGAGCCCCAGCATTTT. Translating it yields CASSLQEEEPQHF.

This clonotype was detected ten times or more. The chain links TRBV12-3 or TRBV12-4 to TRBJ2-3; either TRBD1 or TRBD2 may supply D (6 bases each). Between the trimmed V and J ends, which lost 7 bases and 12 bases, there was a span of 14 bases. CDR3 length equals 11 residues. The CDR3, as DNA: TGTGCCAGCACCCCCGGGGGCCGCCAGTATTTT. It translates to CASTPGGRQYF.

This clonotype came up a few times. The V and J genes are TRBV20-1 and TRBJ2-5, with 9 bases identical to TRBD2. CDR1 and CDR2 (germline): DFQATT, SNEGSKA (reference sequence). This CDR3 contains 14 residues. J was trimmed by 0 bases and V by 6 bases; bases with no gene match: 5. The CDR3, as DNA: TGCAGTGCGGCGGGGGGGCCGGACCAAGAGACCCAGTACTTC. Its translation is CSAAGGPDQETQYF.

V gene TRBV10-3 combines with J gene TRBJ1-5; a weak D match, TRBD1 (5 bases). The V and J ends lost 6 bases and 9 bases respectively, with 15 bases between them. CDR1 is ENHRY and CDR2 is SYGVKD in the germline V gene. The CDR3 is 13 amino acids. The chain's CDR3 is CAIRRGPDGPQHF. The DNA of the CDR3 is TGTGCCATCAGGCGGGGACCCGACGGGCCCCAGCATTTT.

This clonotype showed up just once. CDR3 loop: CASSGRTGDQPQHF. The CDR3 DNA reads as TGTGCCAGCAGCGGCAGGACAGGGGATCAGCCCCAGCATTTT. The genes are TRBV2 and TRBJ1-5; 9 positions agree with TRBD1. This CDR3 spans 14 amino acids. V trimming: 6 bases; J trimming: 5 bases; junction bases outside the gene matches: 5. Germline V lookup: CDR1 SNHLY, CDR2 FYNNEI.

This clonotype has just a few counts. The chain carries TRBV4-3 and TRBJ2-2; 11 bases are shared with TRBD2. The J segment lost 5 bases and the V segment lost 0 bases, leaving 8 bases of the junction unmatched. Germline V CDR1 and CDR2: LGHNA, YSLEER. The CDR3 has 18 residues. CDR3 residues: CASSQESPGTSGTGELFF. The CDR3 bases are TGCGCCAGCAGCCAAGAAAGCCCCGGGACTAGCGGAACCGGGGAGCTGTTTTTT.

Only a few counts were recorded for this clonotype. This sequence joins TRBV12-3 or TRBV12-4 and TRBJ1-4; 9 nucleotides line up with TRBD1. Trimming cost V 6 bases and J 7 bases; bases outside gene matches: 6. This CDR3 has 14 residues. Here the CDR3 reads CASSPGTGIEKLFF. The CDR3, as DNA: TGTGCCAGCAGCCCCGGGACAGGGATTGAAAAACTGTTTTTT.

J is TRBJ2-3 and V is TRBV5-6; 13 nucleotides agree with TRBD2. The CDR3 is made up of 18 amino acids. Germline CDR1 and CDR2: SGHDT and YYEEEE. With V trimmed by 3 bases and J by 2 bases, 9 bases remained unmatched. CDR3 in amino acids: CASSSTLGLAGITDTQYF. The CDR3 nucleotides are TGTGCCAGCAGCTCTACCCTGGGACTAGCGGGAATCACAGATACGCAGTATTTT.

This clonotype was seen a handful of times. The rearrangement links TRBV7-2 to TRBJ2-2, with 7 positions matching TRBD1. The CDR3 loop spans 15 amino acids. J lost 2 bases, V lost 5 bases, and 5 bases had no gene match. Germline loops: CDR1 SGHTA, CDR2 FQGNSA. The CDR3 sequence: CASSTRQGNTGELFF. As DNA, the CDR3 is TGTGCCAGCAGCACACGACAGGGTAACACCGGGGAGCTGTTTTTT.

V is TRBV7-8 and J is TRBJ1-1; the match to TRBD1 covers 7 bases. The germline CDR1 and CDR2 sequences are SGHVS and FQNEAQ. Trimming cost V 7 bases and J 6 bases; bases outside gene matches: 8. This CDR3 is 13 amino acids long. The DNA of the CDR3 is TGTGCCAGCACCCGAGACAGGGAGGCTGAAGCTTTCTTT. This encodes CASTRDREAEAFF.

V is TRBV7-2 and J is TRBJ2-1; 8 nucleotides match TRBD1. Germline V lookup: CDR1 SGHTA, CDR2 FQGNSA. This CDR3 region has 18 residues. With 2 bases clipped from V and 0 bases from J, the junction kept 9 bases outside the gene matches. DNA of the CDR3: TGTGCCAGCAGCTTAACGGACAGGGCCCTTATCTCCTACAATGAGCAGTTCTTC. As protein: CASSLTDRALISYNEQFF.

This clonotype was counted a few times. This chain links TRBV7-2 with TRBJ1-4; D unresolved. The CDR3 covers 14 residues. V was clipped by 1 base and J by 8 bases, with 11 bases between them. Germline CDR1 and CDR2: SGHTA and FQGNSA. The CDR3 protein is CASSLGSSKEKLFF. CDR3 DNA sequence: TGTGCCAGCAGCTTAGGATCTTCAAAGGAAAAACTGTTTTTT.

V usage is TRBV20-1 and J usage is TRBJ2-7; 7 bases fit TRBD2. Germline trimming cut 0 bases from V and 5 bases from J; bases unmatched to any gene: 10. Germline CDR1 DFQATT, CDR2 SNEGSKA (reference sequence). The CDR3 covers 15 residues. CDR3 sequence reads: CSARDGKSAGDEQYF. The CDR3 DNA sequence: TGCAGTGCTAGAGATGGCAAAAGCGCGGGGGACGAGCAGTACTTC.

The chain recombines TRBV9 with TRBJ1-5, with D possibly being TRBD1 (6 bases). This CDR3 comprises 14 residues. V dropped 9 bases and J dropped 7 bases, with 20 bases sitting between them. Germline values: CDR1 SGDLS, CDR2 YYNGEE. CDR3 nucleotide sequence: TGTGCCACCGATCTCGGAGGGGGGAGACAGCCCCAGCATTTT. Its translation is CATDLGGGRQPQHF.

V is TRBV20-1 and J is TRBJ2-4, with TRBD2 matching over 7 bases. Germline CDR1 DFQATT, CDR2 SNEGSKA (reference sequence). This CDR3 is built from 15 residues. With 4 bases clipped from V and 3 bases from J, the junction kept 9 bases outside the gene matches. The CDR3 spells CSANIGGWGKNIQYF. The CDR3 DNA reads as TGCAGTGCTAACATCGGGGGGTGGGGCAAAAACATTCAGTACTTC.

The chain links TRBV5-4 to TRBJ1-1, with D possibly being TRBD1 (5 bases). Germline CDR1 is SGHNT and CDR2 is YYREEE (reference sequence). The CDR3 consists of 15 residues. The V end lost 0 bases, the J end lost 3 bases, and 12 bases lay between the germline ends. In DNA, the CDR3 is TGTGCCAGCAGCTTGGCCGGAAGGGGATACACTGAAGCTTTCTTT. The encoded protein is CASSLAGRGYTEAFF.